One and the same sample provided the 8 T cell receptor beta chains below, sequenced in a study of T cell responses to AZD1222 COVID-19 vaccine. TCRdb's table, derived via immunoSEQ multiplex PCR, lists solely in-frame clones and lacks some. The sample contains 150,000 to 200,000 clones, roughly 94% of which appear only once. The sample here was peripheral blood, taken 28 days after the second AZD1222 dose. These receptors came from an adult who received the AZD1222 COVID-19 vaccine.

The chain recombines TRBV7-9 with TRBJ2-5; 7 bases line up with TRBD2. The CDR3 covers 16 residues. From germline, CDR1 is SEHNR and CDR2 FQNEAQ (reference sequence). Losses at the gene ends were 0 bases for V and 4 bases for J; bases not matched to a gene: 8. CDR3 sequence (DNA): TGTGCCAGCAGCTTAGCCTCCGGGACTACGGCAGAGACCCAGTACTTC. This translates into CASSLASGTTAETQYF.

This chain uses TRBV2 with TRBJ1-1, with TRBD1 matching over 7 bases. The CDR3 has 13 amino acids. V trimming: 5 bases; J trimming: 4 bases; junction bases outside the gene matches: 4. The germline gives CDR1 SNHLY, CDR2 FYNNEI. The CDR3 loop is CASSRDSITEAFF. CDR3 nucleotides: TGTGCCAGCAGTCGGGACAGCATCACTGAAGCTTTCTTT.

The genes are TRBV19 and TRBJ1-6; D is unresolved. This CDR3 contains 15 residues. Trimming cost V 3 bases and J 2 bases, with 8 bases left between them. Germline V gene lookup returns CDR1 LNHDA and CDR2 SQIVND (reference sequence). The DNA for the CDR3 is TGTGCCAGTAGTATCCAGGTTACCTATAATTCACCCCTCCACTTT. It yields the protein CASSIQVTYNSPLHF.

V and J are TRBV19 and TRBJ1-4; perhaps TRBD1 as D (6 bases). The CDR3 loop spans 19 amino acids. Deletions cut 3 bases from V and 0 bases from J, with 20 bases between. Per germline, CDR1 LNHDA and CDR2 SQIVND (reference sequence). The CDR3 coding sequence is TGTGCCAGTAGTATTGTTCGACAGGCACCAAAGGCAACTAATGAAAAACTGTTTTTT. It is translated as CASSIVRQAPKATNEKLFF.

The J gene is TRBJ1-1, the V gene TRBV15; tentatively, D is TRBD1 (5 bases). Germline V gene sequence: CDR1 LNHNV, CDR2 YYDKDF (reference sequence). This CDR3 comprises 16 residues. Trimming shortened V by 1 base and J by 1 base, and 13 bases separated the two germline ends. CDR3 nucleotide sequence: TGTGCCACCAGCAGAGGACAGCTTAAATGGAACACTGAAGCTTTCTTT. Its protein is CATSRGQLKWNTEAFF.

J is TRBJ1-5 and V is TRBV6-2 or TRBV6-3, with D perhaps matching TRBD1 (5 bases). Germline CDR1 is MNHEY and CDR2 is SVGEGT. This CDR3 comprises 15 residues. V was trimmed by 4 bases and J by 0 bases, leaving 10 bases between them. The CDR3 reads CASSLEGYSNQPQHF. CDR3 DNA: TGTGCCAGCAGTTTGGAGGGGTATAGCAATCAGCCCCAGCATTTT.

V usage is TRBV13 and J usage is TRBJ2-6; TRBD1 is a possible D gene (5 bases). This CDR3 has 18 residues. Germline CDR1 reads PRHDT; CDR2 reads FYEKMQ (reference sequence). The V end was cut by 1 base, the J end by 2 bases, with 15 bases between. This chain's CDR3 is CASSLASSLGAGANVLTF. In nucleotides, the CDR3 is TGTGCCAGCAGCTTAGCGTCGTCCCTAGGGGCTGGGGCCAACGTCCTGACTTTC. The whole variable domain, remainder taken from reference TRBV13 and TRBJ2-6, is AAGVIQSPRHLIKEKRETATLKCYPIPRHDTVYWYQQGPGQDPQFLISFYEKMQSDKGSIPDRFSAQQFSDYHSELNMSSLELGDSALYFCASSLASSLGAGANVLTFGAGSRLTVL.

The rearrangement links TRBV29-1 to TRBJ1-4; perhaps TRBD1 as D (6 bases). The CDR3 loop spans 11 amino acids. Trimming took 4 bases from V and 8 from J, leaving 8 bases between them. The V gene's germline CDR1 is SQVTM and CDR2 ANQGSEA. The CDR3 protein is CSVGGPEKLFF. In DNA, the CDR3 is TGCAGCGTTGGGGGGCCCGAAAAACTGTTTTTT.